Listed below are T cell receptor beta chains from one sample, sequenced in a study of vaccination effects on CD4 cells after COVID-19. The antigens for these receptors are not known. Generated by immunoSEQ multiplex PCR, the TCRdb table keeps only in-frame clones and is missing some. The sample has under 85,000 clones; 60% to 85% are singletons. The specimen comprised CD4+ T cells from PBMCs cultured with HCoV-OC43 spike peptides, sampled after COVID-19 vaccination. These receptor sequences come from a human donor who received a COVID-19 vaccine. CDR3s include the opening cysteine and the closing phenylalanine or tryptophan. The D gene is left open where the match is weak. Size tells how often a clone was seen (once, few, many) or the class of an expanded clone, and some rows leave it out.

d_gene,abundance,j_gene,v_gene,CDR3nt,CDR3aa
-,-,TRBJ2-5,TRBV28,TGTGCCAGCAGTTTTGTCAGGGGACCCCAAGAGACCCAGTACTTC,CASSFVRGPQETQYF
-,once,TRBJ1-2,TRBV20-1,TGCAGTGCTAGCAAAGCAGGCGGCTACACCTTC,CSASKAGGYTF
-,-,TRBJ1-6,TRBV19,TGTGCCAGTAGGACCACAGGGATCTCACCCCTCCACTTT,CASRTTGISPLHF
-,once,TRBJ1-6,TRBV6-6,TGTGCCAGCAGTTACGGACTAAATTCACCCCTCCACTTT,CASSYGLNSPLHF
TRBD2,-,TRBJ2-3,TRBV24-1,TGTGCCACCAGTGACCGGACTAGCGGGGGGGACACAGATACGCAGTATTTT,CATSDRTSGGDTDTQYF
-,once,TRBJ2-3,TRBV7-9,TGTGCCACACCAGGGGGAACAGGGGAGGCAGATACGCAGTATTTT,CATPGGTGEADTQYF
-,once,TRBJ2-5,TRBV4-1,TGCGCCAGCAGCCGGGGTCCCTTCCAAGAGACCCAGTACTTC,CASSRGPFQETQYF
TRBD1,-,TRBJ1-4,TRBV27,TGTGCCAGCCGGAGAGGAGGGACAGTCAATGAAAAACTGTTTTTT,CASRRGGTVNEKLFF
-,-,TRBJ1-4,TRBV2,TGTGCCAGCAGTGAATCAACAACTAATGAAAAACTGTTTTTT,CASSESTTNEKLFF
TRBD1,-,TRBJ2-5,TRBV3-1/TRBV3-2,TGTGCCAGCAGCCAAGGGACAGGGGGGACGGCCCAGTACTTC,CASSQGTGGTAQYF
TRBD1,-,TRBJ1-2,TRBV12-3/TRBV12-4,TGTGCCAGCAGCCGCGGGACAGCCATCCTCTTC,CASSRGTAILF
-,few,TRBJ2-5,TRBV6-5,TGTGCCAGCGGGGTTGAGGGTTTGGAGACCCAGTACTTC,CASGVEGLETQYF
-,-,TRBJ1-1,TRBV5-6,TGTGCCAGCAGCGGCCGAAGGGCCGGAACTGAAGCTTTCTTT,CASSGRRAGTEAFF
TRBD1,once,TRBJ1-6,TRBV5-6,TGTGCCAGCAGCACCCCGACAGGGCGGGAGAATTCACCCCTCCACTTT,CASSTPTGRENSPLHF
-,-,TRBJ2-3,TRBV4-3,TGCGCCAGCAGGCACGACCGACGCACAGATACGCAGTATTTT,CASRHDRRTDTQYF
TRBD1,-,TRBJ2-4,TRBV2,TGTGCCAGCAGAGAGGGCCGGGACAGCAAAAACATTCAGTACTTC,CASREGRDSKNIQYF
TRBD1,few,TRBJ1-1,TRBV3-1/TRBV3-2,TGTGCCAGCAGCCGGACAGGGGGCGGACGCACTGAAGCTTTCTTT,CASSRTGGGRTEAFF
-,few,TRBJ1-3,TRBV29-1,TGCAGCGTTGAAGGGCCTGGAAACACCATATATTTT,CSVEGPGNTIYF
-,-,TRBJ2-5,TRBV7-8,TGTGCCAGCCTTGGTTCCGGGCCTTTAGAGACCCAGTACTTC,CASLGSGPLETQYF
-,-,TRBJ1-3,TRBV11-2,TGTGCCAGCAGCTTCTCTGGAAACACCATATATTTT,CASSFSGNTIYF
-,-,TRBJ1-4,TRBV6-5,TGTGCCAGCAGGGGTACAACTAATGAAAAACTGTTTTTT,CASRGTTNEKLFF
-,-,TRBJ1-5,TRBV6-2/TRBV6-3,TGTGCCAGCAGTTATCCAAGGGACGGCAATCAGCCCCAGCATTTT,CASSYPRDGNQPQHF
TRBD1,-,TRBJ2-1,TRBV6-6,TGTGCCAGCAGTTACGAAGGGGGCAACTACAATGAGCAGTTCTTC,CASSYEGGNYNEQFF
-,-,TRBJ1-5,TRBV19,TGTGCCAGTAGTGGACAGTATCAGCCCCAGCATTTT,CASSGQYQPQHF
-,medium-sized,TRBJ2-4,TRBV28,TGTGCCAGCCAAAAGCAGTTCAAATCTCAGTACTTC,CASQKQFKSQYF